These 9 T cell receptor beta chains share one sample of origin, sequenced in a study of blood T cell repertoires in COVID-19 (dated by TCRdb to 2019 to 2021). Library construction relied on the immunoSEQ multiplex PCR assay. TCRdb stores this immuneACCESS table with in-frame sequences only. Part of the clones is absent; in the studies checked, under half of the shortfall reflects unresolved V genes, and no reason is known for the rest. This sample holds some 260,000 clones; about 90% were observed only once. The leading ten clones occupy roughly 6% of the sample. The sample was PBMCs or T cells enriched from blood (not recorded which). The receptors were sampled from a woman aged 25 to 39 with acute COVID-19.

The V gene is TRBV2, the J gene TRBJ2-3, with 7 bases identical to TRBD2. J gave up 3 bases and V 7 bases, and 4 bases lay outside the gene matches. Germline CDR1 SNHLY, CDR2 FYNNEI. CDR3 length: 13 residues. The CDR3 protein is CASNLAVTDTQYF. CDR3 DNA sequence: TGTGCCAGCAACCTAGCGGTTACAGATACGCAGTATTTT.

The sample holds a few counts of this clone. This chain connects TRBV19 to TRBJ2-2; D is possibly TRBD1 (6 bases). CDR1 is LNHDA, CDR2 SQIVND, per germline (reference sequence). The V end was cut by 3 bases, the J end by 4 bases, with 18 bases between. The CDR3 extends over 17 amino acids. The CDR3 is CASSIYGVRGSTGELFF. In nucleotides, the CDR3 is TGTGCCAGTAGTATTTACGGTGTCAGGGGCTCCACCGGGGAGCTGTTTTTT.

This chain's CDR3 is CSVEGTDYEQYF. The DNA for the CDR3 is TGCAGCGTTGAAGGGACAGACTACGAGCAGTACTTC. The gene calls are TRBV29-1 and TRBJ2-7; a weak D match, TRBD1 (6 bases). Germline V gene data show CDR1 as SQVTM and CDR2 as ANQGSEA. V lost 1 base and J 3 bases, leaving 7 bases between the germline ends. The CDR3 extends over 12 amino acids.

The chain recombines TRBV3-1 (or the pseudogene TRBV3-2) with TRBJ2-1, with 10 bases that match TRBD2. Germline-derived CDR1 and CDR2 are LGHDT and YNNKEL (reference sequence). The CDR3 length is 18 residues. The ends lost 2 bases at V and 0 bases at J; junction bases unmatched: 7. Here the CDR3 DNA reads TGTGCCAGCAGCCAACGCGCTAGCGGGGGCCCCTCCTACAATGAGCAGTTCTTC. This codes for CASSQRASGGPSYNEQFF.

This chain joins TRBV29-1 and TRBJ1-3; the D is unclear. Germline CDR1 SQVTM, CDR2 ANQGSEA. Trimming took 6 bases from V and 3 from J, leaving 9 bases between them. The CDR3 has 12 residues. The CDR3 DNA is TGCAGCGTCGCAGGCCTTGGAAACACCATATATTTT. Amino acids: CSVAGLGNTIYF.

The genes are TRBV7-8 and TRBJ1-2; no definite D call. The germline V and J ends were trimmed by 1 base and 4 bases, with 10 bases remaining between them. Germline V gene sequence: CDR1 SGHVS, CDR2 FQNEAQ. The CDR3 is 14 residues long. For the CDR3, the DNA is TGTGCCAGCAGCTTAGGCGGAAGCTTCTATGGCTACACCTTC. Amino acids: CASSLGGSFYGYTF.

V usage is TRBV6-5 and J usage is TRBJ2-7; TRBD2 is a possible D gene (6 bases). The V gene's germline CDR1 is MNHEY and CDR2 SVGAGI. The V end lost 0 bases, the J end lost 5 bases, and 14 bases lay between the germline ends. This CDR3 has 15 amino acids. The CDR3 reads CASSYSKLASHEQYF. CDR3 coding DNA: TGTGCCAGCAGTTACTCGAAGCTAGCGAGTCACGAGCAGTACTTC.

This clone was seen a few times. The chain links TRBV5-4 to TRBJ1-2; unclear D gene. CDR1 SGHNT and CDR2 YYREEE come from the germline V gene (reference sequence). The CDR3 covers 13 residues. V was clipped by 4 bases and J by 4 bases, with 11 bases between them. The CDR3 loop reads CASSGTDFYGYTF. The DNA of the CDR3 is TGTGCCAGCAGCGGAACAGATTTCTATGGCTACACCTTC.

V and J are TRBV7-9 and TRBJ2-3; no clear D. Germline CDR1 reads SEHNR; CDR2 reads FQNEAQ (reference sequence). The CDR3 covers 14 residues. Trimming stripped 4 bases from V and 4 bases from J, with 12 bases between. CDR3 in DNA: TGTGCCAGCAGCTCAGCTCTATCGGCAGATACGCAGTATTTT. As protein: CASSSALSADTQYF.